A single sample gave rise to the 22 T cell receptor beta chains below, sequenced in a study of cytomegalovirus exposure and HLA in healthy donors. The PCR had 60 Vbeta and 13 Jbeta primers. Produced via immunoSEQ multiplex PCR; TCRdb's table is partial and in-frame only. The sample lists about 120,000 clones, 55% to 65% occurring once. The specimen sequenced was PBMCs. The receptors here all came from a middle-aged woman in good health and CMV-seropositive.

The rearrangement joins TRBV28 to TRBJ1-1, with 7 bases lining up with TRBD1. J gave up 5 bases and V 6 bases, and 6 bases lay outside the gene matches. The CDR3 spans 13 residues. The germline CDR1 and CDR2 sequences are MDHEN and SYDVKM. For the CDR3, the DNA is TGTGCCAGCAGAACACAGGGGTGGACTGAAGCTTTCTTT. Its protein is CASRTQGWTEAFF.

V is TRBV4-3 and J is TRBJ2-1; TRBD2 matches 7 bases. Germline values: CDR1 LGHNA, CDR2 YSLEER. CDR3 length: 15 residues. The trim removed 6 bases at V and 7 bases at J, leaving 12 bases unmatched. In DNA, the CDR3 is TGCGCCAGCAGTCCTATAGCGGGTTTGGGTAATGAGCAGTTCTTC. Encoded protein: CASSPIAGLGNEQFF.

This clone was seen a single time. This chain connects TRBV28 to TRBJ2-5, with a possible D match to TRBD2 (6 bases). The CDR3 runs 13 residues. Trimming cost V 5 bases and J 6 bases, with 13 bases left between them. Looked up from germline, CDR1 is MDHEN and CDR2 is SYDVKM. The CDR3 bases are TGTGCCAGCAGTCTCGGAGGGACTCAGACCCAGTACTTC. Amino acid sequence: CASSLGGTQTQYF.

As regards this clone: Its ends do not fully match the called genes, so a read error is possible. V and J are TRBV7-9 and TRBJ1-2; no firm D call. Germline assignment: CDR1 SEHNR and CDR2 FQNEAQ (reference sequence). The CDR3 length is 17 residues. The DNA of the CDR3 is TGTTCCAGCAGCGCTCCGGACTCAACGGCGACGGACTATGGCTACACCTTC. Protein: CSSSAPDSTATDYGYTF.

The chain combines TRBV6-1 with TRBJ2-7, with 9 bases matching TRBD1. V lost 6 bases and J lost 2; bases outside the gene matches: 5. The CDR3 sequence is 14 residues long. Germline CDR1 reads MNHNS; CDR2 reads SASEGT. The CDR3 bases are TGTGCCAGCAGCCACACAGGGGGCCCCTACGAGCAGTACTTC. Amino acids: CASSHTGGPYEQYF.

V usage is TRBV19 and J usage is TRBJ1-2; perhaps TRBD1 as D (5 bases). Trimming took 3 bases from V and 5 from J, leaving 10 bases between them. This CDR3 contains 13 residues. Per germline, CDR1 LNHDA and CDR2 SQIVND (reference sequence). The CDR3 DNA reads as TGTGCCAGTAGTATGACAGAAATGTATGGCTACACCTTC. The encoded protein is CASSMTEMYGYTF.

The rearrangement links TRBV7-9 to TRBJ1-1; D remains unclear. The V gene lost 2 bases and the J gene lost 1 base, with 5 bases spanning the gap. Germline V CDR1 and CDR2: SEHNR, FQNEAQ (reference sequence). The CDR3 covers 13 residues. CDR3 in amino acids: CASSLRQNTEAFF. The CDR3 coding sequence is TGTGCCAGCAGCTTACGACAGAACACTGAAGCTTTCTTT.

The genes are TRBV28 and TRBJ2-7, with 9 nucleotides matching TRBD1. From germline, CDR1 is MDHEN and CDR2 SYDVKM. V trimming: 8 bases; J trimming: 4 bases; junction bases outside the gene matches: 3. The CDR3 totals 12 residues. CDR3 in amino acids: CASRTGEYEQYF. CDR3 bases: TGTGCCAGCCGGACAGGGGAATACGAGCAGTACTTC.

The genes are TRBV5-5 and TRBJ2-7; possibly TRBD1 for D (5 bases). This CDR3 contains 15 residues. CDR1 and CDR2 (germline): SGHKS, YYEKEE (reference sequence). Trimming cost V 0 bases and J 3 bases, with 13 bases left between them. The CDR3: CASSLVSDSFYEQYF. CDR3 nucleotide sequence: TGTGCCAGCAGCTTGGTATCCGACAGCTTCTACGAGCAGTACTTC.

This rearrangement joins TRBV10-2 to TRBJ2-3; tentatively, D is TRBD1 (6 bases). Germline CDR1 and CDR2: WSHSY and SAAADI. The CDR3 spans 14 residues. With 2 bases removed from V and 4 bases from J, the gap between germline ends came to 10 bases. The CDR3 DNA reads TGCGCCAGCAGTGAGACGGGACAACCAGATACGCAGTATTTT. Protein product: CASSETGQPDTQYF.

The chain combines TRBV9 with TRBJ2-5; 7 bases match TRBD1. Trimming removed 1 base from V and 1 base from J; junction bases left unmatched: 1. CDR3 length: 14 amino acids. The germline V gene has CDR1 SGDLS and CDR2 YYNGEE. CDR3 DNA sequence: TGTGCCAGCAGCGTAAGACAGGGCCAAGAGACCCAGTACTTC. Protein: CASSVRQGQETQYF.

There are a few counts of this clone. CDR3: CASSNHHGTMNTEAFF. CDR3 nucleotide sequence: TGTGCCAGTAGTAACCATCACGGTACCATGAACACTGAAGCTTTCTTT. The chain has TRBV19 and TRBJ1-1; the D is unclear. Trimming removed 4 bases from V and 0 bases from J, with 15 bases in between. The CDR3 runs 16 residues. Per the germline V gene, CDR1 is LNHDA and CDR2 is SQIVND (reference sequence).

Details on this clone: Other DNA sequences in the sample encode the same CDR3. The chain links TRBV29-1 to TRBJ2-3, with a weak D call TRBD2 (6 bases). The CDR3 is 14 residues long. Per the germline V gene, CDR1 is SQVTM and CDR2 is ANQGSEA. The V end was cut by 5 bases, the J end by 0 bases, with 12 bases between. In DNA form, the CDR3 reads TGCAGCGTTACATCGGGAGAGAGCACAGATACGCAGTATTTT. It is translated as CSVTSGESTDTQYF.

This chain uses TRBV27 with TRBJ1-2; tentative D call: TRBD1 (6 bases). Germline-derived CDR1 and CDR2 are MNHEY and SMNVEV (reference sequence). V was trimmed by 5 bases and J by 8 bases, leaving 21 bases between them. The CDR3 is made up of 15 amino acids. The DNA for the CDR3 is TGTGCCAGCAGTCCCCCCGGGCAGGGGCACTTCGGCTACACCTTC. This translates into CASSPPGQGHFGYTF.

The rearrangement uses TRBV4-1 and TRBJ2-5; 8 bases fit TRBD2. The J call may be wrong; the DNA end is better matched by TRBJ2-7. The CDR3 is made up of 17 amino acids. The germline V gene has CDR1 MGHRA and CDR2 YSYEKL. CDR3 DNA sequence: TGCGCCAGCAGCCAAGGGGTGCCGGGACTAGTGGGCTACGAGCAGTACTTC. Amino acid sequence: CASSQGVPGLVGYEQYF.

The chain links TRBV6-5 to TRBJ2-6; D is undetermined. The V gene's germline CDR1 is MNHEY and CDR2 SVGAGI. CDR3 length: 15 amino acids. The V end was cut by 3 bases, the J end by 0 bases, with 6 bases between. CDR3 nucleotides: TGTGCCAGCAGTTATAGCCTCTCTGGGGCCAACGTCCTGACTTTC. Amino acid sequence: CASSYSLSGANVLTF.

This sequence joins TRBV7-2 and TRBJ2-7, with 8 bases lining up with TRBD1. CDR1 SGHTA and CDR2 FQGNSA come from the germline V gene. V was clipped by 5 bases and J by 10 bases; unmatched bases: 16. The length of the CDR3 is 15 residues. This CDR3 is CASSADRAPRLLQYF. The CDR3 DNA is TGTGCCAGCAGCGCGGACAGGGCCCCTCGCCTTCTTCAGTACTTC.

Concerning this clone: One end of the junction varies from germline; a read error may be responsible. This chain uses TRBV20-1 with TRBJ1-2; the D is unclear. Germline lookup yields CDR1 DFQATT and CDR2 SNEGSKA (reference sequence). The CDR3 has 10 amino acids. Here the CDR3 reads CSASFPLTRF. The CDR3 DNA reads as TGCAGTGCTAGTTTTCCCTTAACTCGCTTC.

The V call is TRBV5-5, the J call TRBJ1-1; D perhaps matches TRBD1 (6 bases). The V gene lost 2 bases and the J gene lost 0 bases, with 8 bases spanning the gap. The CDR3 runs to 14 residues. Germline CDR1 SGHKS, CDR2 YYEKEE (reference sequence). CDR3 in amino acids: CASSLRGMNTEAFF. CDR3 DNA: TGTGCCAGCAGCTTAAGGGGGATGAACACTGAAGCTTTCTTT.

This rearrangement joins TRBV11-2 to TRBJ1-1, with 12 bases identical to TRBD1. The germline CDR1 and CDR2 sequences are SGHAT and FQNNGV. The J segment lost 8 bases and the V segment lost 2 bases, leaving 12 bases of the junction unmatched. The CDR3 sequence is 17 residues long. The DNA for the CDR3 is TGTGCCAGCAGCTTATTTTCGCCCTCGGGACAGGGGGCCGAAGCTTTCTTT. Translating gives CASSLFSPSGQGAEAFF.

The rearrangement joins TRBV4-2 to TRBJ1-4; unclear D gene. Germline V gene sequence: CDR1 LGHNA, CDR2 YNFKEQ. The length of the CDR3 is 18 residues. V was clipped by 1 base and J by 3 bases, with 18 bases between them. In DNA form, the CDR3 reads TGTGCCAGCAGCCAAGTTACCTCGGTCGGTCGCCCTAATGAAAAACTGTTTTTT. It yields the protein CASSQVTSVGRPNEKLFF.

The chain's CDR3 is CASSQDSGNTGELFF. The CDR3 bases are TGCGCCAGCAGCCAAGATTCAGGGAACACCGGGGAGCTGTTTTTT. This sequence joins TRBV4-3 and TRBJ2-2; D remains ambiguous. The CDR3 has 15 residues. From germline, CDR1 is LGHNA and CDR2 YSLEER. V was shortened by 0 bases and J by 1 base, with 6 bases between the two germline ends.